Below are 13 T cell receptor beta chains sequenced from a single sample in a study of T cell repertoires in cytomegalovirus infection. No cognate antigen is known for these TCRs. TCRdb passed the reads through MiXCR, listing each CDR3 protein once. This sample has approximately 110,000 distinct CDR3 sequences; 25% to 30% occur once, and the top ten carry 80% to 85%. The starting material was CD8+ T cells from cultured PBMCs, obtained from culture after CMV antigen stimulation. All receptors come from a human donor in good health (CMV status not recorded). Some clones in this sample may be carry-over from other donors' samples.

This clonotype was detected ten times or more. CDR3 sequence (DNA): TGTGCCAGCATCTACGGGGTCTCTGGAAACACCATATATTTT. Amino acid sequence: CASIYGVSGNTIYF. The chain carries TRBV7-9 and TRBJ1-3, with D unresolved. The CDR3 has 14 residues. Germline V gives CDR1 SEHNR, CDR2 FQNEAQ (reference sequence). V gave up 7 bases and J gave up 0 bases, with 10 bases separating them.

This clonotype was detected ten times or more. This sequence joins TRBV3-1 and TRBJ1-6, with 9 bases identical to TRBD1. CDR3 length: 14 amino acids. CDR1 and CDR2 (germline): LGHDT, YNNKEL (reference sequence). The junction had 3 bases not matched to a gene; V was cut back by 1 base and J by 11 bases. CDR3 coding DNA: TGTGCCAGCAGCCAAGGGACAGGGGATGCACCCCTCCACTTT. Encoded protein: CASSQGTGDAPLHF. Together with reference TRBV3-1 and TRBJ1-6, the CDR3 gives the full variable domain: DTAVSQTPKYLVTQMGNDKSIKCEQNLGHDTMYWYKQDSKKFLKIMFSYNNKELIINETVPNRFSPKSPDKAHLNLHINSLELGDSAVYFCASSQGTGDAPLHFGNGTRLTVT.

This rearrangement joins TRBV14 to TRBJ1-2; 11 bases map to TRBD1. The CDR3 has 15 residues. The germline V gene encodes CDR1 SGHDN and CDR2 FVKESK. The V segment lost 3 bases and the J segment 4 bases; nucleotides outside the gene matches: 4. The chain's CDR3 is CASSQGTGGTYGYTF. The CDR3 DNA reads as TGTGCCAGCAGCCAGGGGACAGGGGGAACCTATGGCTACACCTTC.

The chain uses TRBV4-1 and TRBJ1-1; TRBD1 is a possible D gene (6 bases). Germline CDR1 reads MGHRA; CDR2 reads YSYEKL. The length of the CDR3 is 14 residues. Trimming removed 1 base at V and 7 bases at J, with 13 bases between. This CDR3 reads CASSQVDQGNEAFF. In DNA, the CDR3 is TGCGCCAGCAGCCAAGTCGATCAGGGGAATGAAGCTTTCTTT.

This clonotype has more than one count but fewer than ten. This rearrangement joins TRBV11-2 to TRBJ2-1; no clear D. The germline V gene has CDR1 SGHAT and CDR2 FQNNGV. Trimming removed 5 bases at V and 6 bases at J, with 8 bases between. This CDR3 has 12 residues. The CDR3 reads CASSALVNEQFF. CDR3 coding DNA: TGTGCCAGCAGCGCCCTCGTCAATGAGCAGTTCTTC.

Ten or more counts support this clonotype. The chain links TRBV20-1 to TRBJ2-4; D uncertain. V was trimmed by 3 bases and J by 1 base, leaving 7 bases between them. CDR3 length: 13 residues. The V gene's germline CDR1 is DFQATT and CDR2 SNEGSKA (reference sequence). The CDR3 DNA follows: TGCAGTGCTAGGGGGATGGCCAAAAACATTCAGTACTTC. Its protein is CSARGMAKNIQYF.

The CDR3 sequence: CASTTGGVYGYTF. The CDR3 region has the DNA TGTGCCAGCACCACCGGGGGGGTCTATGGCTACACCTTC. V and J are TRBV25-1 and TRBJ1-2, with D perhaps TRBD1 (5 bases). V shed 7 bases and J shed 4 bases, with 13 bases lying between them. This CDR3 comprises 13 residues. The V gene's germline CDR1 is MGHDK and CDR2 SYGVNS.

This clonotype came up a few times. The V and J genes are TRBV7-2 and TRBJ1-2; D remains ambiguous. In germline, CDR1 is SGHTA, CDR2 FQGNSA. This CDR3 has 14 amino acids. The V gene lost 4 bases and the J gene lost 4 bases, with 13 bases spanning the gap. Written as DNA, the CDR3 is TGTGCCAGCAGCTCCCTCCTCTCTCCCTATGGCTACACCTTC. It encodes CASSSLLSPYGYTF.

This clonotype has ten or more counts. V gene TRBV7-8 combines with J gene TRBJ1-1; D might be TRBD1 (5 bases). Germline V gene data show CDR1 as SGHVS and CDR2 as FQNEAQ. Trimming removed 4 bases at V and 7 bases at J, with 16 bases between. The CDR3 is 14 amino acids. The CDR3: CASSSVVSGNEAFF. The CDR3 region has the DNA TGTGCCAGCAGCTCAGTGGTCTCAGGGAATGAAGCTTTCTTT.

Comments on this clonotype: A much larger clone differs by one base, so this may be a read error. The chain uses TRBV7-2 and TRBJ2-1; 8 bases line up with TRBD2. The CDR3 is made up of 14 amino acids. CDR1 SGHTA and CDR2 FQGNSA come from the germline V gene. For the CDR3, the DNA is TGTTCCAGCAGCCTACTTAGCGGGGACAATGAGCAGTTCTTC. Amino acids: CSSSLLSGDNEQFF.

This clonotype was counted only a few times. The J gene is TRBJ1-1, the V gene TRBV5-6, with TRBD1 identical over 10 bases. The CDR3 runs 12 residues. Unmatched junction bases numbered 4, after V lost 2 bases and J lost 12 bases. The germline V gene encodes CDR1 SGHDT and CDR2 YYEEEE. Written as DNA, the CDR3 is TGTGCCAGCAGCTTTGGGACAGGGGAAACTTTCTTT. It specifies CASSFGTGETFF. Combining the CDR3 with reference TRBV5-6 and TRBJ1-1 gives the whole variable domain DAGVTQSPTHLIKTRGQQVTLRCSPKSGHDTVSWYQQALGQGPQFIFQYYEEEERQRGNFPDRFSGHQFPNYSSELNVNALLLGDSALYLCASSFGTGETFFGQGTRLTVV.

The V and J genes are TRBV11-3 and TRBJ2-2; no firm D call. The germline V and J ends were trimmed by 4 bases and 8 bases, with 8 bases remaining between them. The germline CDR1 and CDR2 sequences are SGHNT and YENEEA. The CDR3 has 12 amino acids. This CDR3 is CASSSGSGELFF. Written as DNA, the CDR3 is TGTGCCAGCAGCTCTGGGTCTGGGGAGCTGTTTTTT.

The CDR3 is CASSYGTSSYEQYF. CDR3 nucleotide sequence: TGTGCCAGCAGTTACGGGACAAGCTCCTACGAGCAGTACTTC. The chain is built from TRBV12-3 or TRBV12-4 and TRBJ2-7; maybe TRBD1 (6 bases). CDR3 length: 14 residues. V was shortened by 4 bases and J by 0 bases, with 10 bases between the two germline ends.